A single sample gave rise to the 27 T cell receptor beta chains below, sequenced in a study of identical twins. One entry per CDR3 protein, called by TCRdb with MiXCR from the 5' RACE reads. The sample gives hundreds of thousands of distinct CDR3 sequences, over 9% of which show up once; roughly 1.6% is in the top ten. The data also belong to a second study, concerning yellow fever vaccine responses in identical twins.

Material: PBMCs. These receptors were collected from a woman under 30 in good health.

This clonotype was seen at least ten times. V usage is TRBV28 and J usage is TRBJ1-2; 9 positions agree with TRBD1. V lost 5 bases and J lost 4; bases outside the gene matches: 5. The CDR3 contains 14 residues. Germline-derived CDR1 and CDR2 are MDHEN and SYDVKM. CDR3 DNA: TGTGCCAGCAGTAGGGACAGGGTCGTCTATGGCTACACCTTC. This gives the protein CASSRDRVVYGYTF.

There are many counts of this clonotype. This chain links TRBV12-3 or TRBV12-4 with TRBJ2-7; perhaps TRBD2 as D (6 bases). The CDR3 is 14 residues long. The V end lost 6 bases, the J end lost 7 bases, and 19 bases lay between the germline ends. This CDR3 reads CASSSTGTVLEQYF. CDR3 coding DNA: TGTGCCAGCAGCTCAACCGGGACTGTTTTGGAGCAGTACTTC.

This clonotype was recorded many times. The V and J genes are TRBV20-1 and TRBJ2-5, with 13 positions matching TRBD2. Germline V CDR1 and CDR2: DFQATT, SNEGSKA (reference sequence). The CDR3 covers 15 residues. The trim removed 4 bases at V and 4 bases at J, leaving 6 bases unmatched. CDR3 sequence: CSATGLAGESETQYF. For the CDR3, the DNA is TGCAGTGCTACCGGACTAGCGGGAGAGTCAGAGACCCAGTACTTC.

This clonotype showed up many times. The J gene is TRBJ1-1, the V gene TRBV4-1; 9 bases are a match to TRBD1. The germline V gene has CDR1 MGHRA and CDR2 YSYEKL. CDR3 length equals 14 residues. Trimming at V came to 3 bases and at J to 5 bases, leaving 4 bases not matched to a gene. The CDR3 here is CASSHIGTGTEAFF. DNA of the CDR3: TGCGCCAGCAGCCACATTGGGACAGGGACTGAAGCTTTCTTT.

This chain joins TRBV29-1 and TRBJ2-1; perhaps TRBD1 as D (5 bases). CDR1 SQVTM and CDR2 ANQGSEA come from the germline V gene. The CDR3 spans 13 residues. Trimming removed 3 bases at V and 7 bases at J, with 13 bases between. CDR3 DNA: TGCAGCGTTGATCAGCCAGGGAATAATGAGCAGTTCTTC. Residues: CSVDQPGNNEQFF.

The chain employs TRBV27 and TRBJ2-3; 8 bases match TRBD1. The V and J ends lost 3 bases and 4 bases, in that order; junction bases with no gene match: 6. The CDR3 loop spans 15 amino acids. Germline V gene sequence: CDR1 MNHEY, CDR2 SMNVEV (reference sequence). CDR3 nucleotides: TGTGCCAGCAGTTTTTTCAGGGGGCCCTCAGATACGCAGTATTTT. This codes for CASSFFRGPSDTQYF.

The chain joins TRBV12-3 or TRBV12-4 to TRBJ1-2; a weak D match, TRBD1 (5 bases). V lost 7 bases to trimming and J lost 4 bases, with 16 bases between them. The CDR3 consists of 14 residues. The CDR3 DNA reads as TGTGCCAGCACCCGGGGAGGGGACCCCTATGGCTACACCTTC. It codes for CASTRGGDPYGYTF.

The chain is built from TRBV24-1 and TRBJ2-1; a weak D match, TRBD1 (8 bases). The CDR3 runs 17 residues. V lost 0 bases to trimming and J lost 7 bases, with 18 bases between them. Germline V lookup: CDR1 KGHDR, CDR2 SFDVKD. The CDR3 DNA reads as TGTGCCACCAGTGATTTGACGGACAGGGAGGGGGGTAATGAGCAGTTCTTC. This encodes CATSDLTDREGGNEQFF.

In its sample, this clonotype was seen a few times. J is TRBJ1-1 and V is TRBV11-2; 9 nucleotides match TRBD1. The CDR3 extends over 16 amino acids. J was trimmed by 4 bases and V by 3 bases; bases with no gene match: 9. CDR1 SGHAT and CDR2 FQNNGV come from the germline V gene. The CDR3 spells CASSFYRGRGGTEAFF. DNA for the CDR3: TGTGCCAGCAGCTTTTACAGGGGGCGTGGGGGCACTGAAGCTTTCTTT.

This clonotype was seen many times. V and J are TRBV12-3 or TRBV12-4 and TRBJ2-3; TRBD2 matches at 12 bases. The CDR3 runs 16 residues. The V and J ends lost 5 bases and 3 bases, in that order; junction bases with no gene match: 6. CDR3 amino acids: CASSQRLAGATDTQYF. The CDR3 DNA reads TGTGCCAGCAGTCAGCGACTAGCGGGAGCGACAGATACGCAGTATTTT.

This clonotype occurred a few times. J is TRBJ2-3 and V is TRBV10-3; 10 nucleotides agree with TRBD1. With V trimmed by 9 bases and J by 2 bases, 2 bases remained unmatched. The CDR3 has 13 amino acids. Germline CDR1 ENHRY, CDR2 SYGVKD. The CDR3 sequence: CAMGQGNTDTQYF. CDR3 nucleotides: TGTGCCATGGGACAGGGGAACACAGATACGCAGTATTTT.

This clonotype was seen just once. J is TRBJ1-2 and V is TRBV5-1; 9 bases line up with TRBD1. From germline, CDR1 is SGHRS and CDR2 YFSETQ. With 0 bases clipped from V and 3 bases from J, the junction kept 6 bases outside the gene matches. This CDR3 is built from 16 residues. As DNA, the CDR3 is TGCGCCAGCAGCTTGGCCCCGGGACAGGGCGACTATGGCTACACCTTC. As protein: CASSLAPGQGDYGYTF.

This clonotype was counted many times. The chain recombines TRBV21-1 with TRBJ1-5; TRBD1, the table's D call, lacks a check against the DNA. TRBV21-1 is given as a pseudogene. CDR3 length: 14 residues. The CDR3 spells CASSPRGFYQPQHF. The DNA for the CDR3 is TGTGCCAGCAGCCCCAGGGGGTTCTATCAGCCCCAGCATTTT.

This clonotype was recorded at least ten times. The CDR3 sequence: CASTRPRGEGGELFF. The CDR3 region has the DNA TGTGCCAGCACCAGACCCAGGGGCGAGGGCGGGGAGCTGTTTTTT. The chain links TRBV12-3 or TRBV12-4 to TRBJ2-2; perhaps TRBD1 as D (6 bases). V lost 7 bases and J lost 7, with 19 bases in between. This CDR3 region has 15 residues.

The chain uses TRBV7-9 and TRBJ2-1; D call uncertain. Trimming took off 1 base at V and 9 bases at J, with 10 bases between the two ends. CDR3 length equals 13 residues. Germline CDR1 SEHNR, CDR2 FQNEAQ (reference sequence). CDR3 sequence reads: CASSLGVLSEQFF. CDR3 DNA: TGTGCCAGCAGCTTAGGGGTTTTGAGTGAGCAGTTCTTC.

This clonotype was found a few times. V gene TRBV7-9 combines with J gene TRBJ2-5; 8 positions match TRBD2. V dropped 5 bases and J dropped 5; count of bases not matched to a gene: 16. The length of the CDR3 is 17 residues. Germline assignment: CDR1 SEHNR and CDR2 FQNEAQ (reference sequence). CDR3 DNA: TGTGCCAGCAGCGTACCCGGGACTAGGCCTTCAGAGGAGACCCAGTACTTC. As protein: CASSVPGTRPSEETQYF.

The sample holds a few counts of this clonotype. The V gene is TRBV27, the J gene TRBJ1-2; D not resolved. Germline CDR1 is MNHEY and CDR2 is SMNVEV (reference sequence). The CDR3 contains 13 residues. Trimming cost V 4 bases and J 0 bases, with 6 bases left between them. This chain's CDR3 is CASSYATNYGYTF. CDR3 sequence (DNA): TGTGCCAGCAGTTACGCCACTAACTATGGCTACACCTTC.

This clonotype showed up many times. This sequence joins TRBV29-1 and TRBJ2-4, with 8 bases lining up with TRBD1. The CDR3 has 13 residues. Germline V gene data show CDR1 as SQVTM and CDR2 as ANQGSEA. V lost 3 bases to trimming and J lost 6 bases; unmatched junction nucleotides: 4. Here the CDR3 DNA reads TGCAGCGTTGATATACAGGGGGGAAACATTCAGTACTTC. Translation gives CSVDIQGGNIQYF.

The genes are TRBV7-2 and TRBJ2-1; tentative D call: TRBD1 (6 bases). This CDR3 comprises 15 residues. In germline, CDR1 is SGHTA, CDR2 FQGNSA. Trimming took 5 bases from V and 9 from J, leaving 20 bases between them. CDR3 bases: TGTGCCAGCAGCCTTGCAGGGGCCCATCGTGGTGAGCAGTTCTTC. Protein product: CASSLAGAHRGEQFF.

This clonotype has just a few counts. The chain has TRBV5-6 and TRBJ2-1; D unclear. V lost 4 bases and J 5 bases, leaving 7 bases between the germline ends. The germline CDR1 and CDR2 sequences are SGHDT and YYEEEE. CDR3 length: 12 amino acids. The CDR3 is CASSLQNNEQFF. The CDR3 DNA reads TGTGCCAGCAGCCTTCAGAACAATGAGCAGTTCTTC.

The J gene is TRBJ2-5, the V gene TRBV7-8; perhaps TRBD2 as D (7 bases). Germline V lookup: CDR1 SGHVS, CDR2 FQNEAQ. The CDR3 covers 15 residues. Trimming removed 5 bases at V and 7 bases at J, with 20 bases between. As DNA, the CDR3 is TGTGCCAGCAGCATTAGTAGGGGGGGACCGGGGACCCAGTACTTC. Protein: CASSISRGGPGTQYF.

The rearrangement links TRBV27 to TRBJ2-3; unclear D gene. This CDR3 has 15 amino acids. V lost 5 bases to trimming and J lost 0 bases, with 12 bases between them. Germline values: CDR1 MNHEY, CDR2 SMNVEV (reference sequence). The CDR3 DNA follows: TGTGCCAGCAGTCCCGAGGTCCCTAGCACAGATACGCAGTATTTT. The encoded protein is CASSPEVPSTDTQYF.

The sample holds many counts of this clonotype. The chain links TRBV4-1 to TRBJ2-2, with D tentatively TRBD1 (8 bases). CDR1 and CDR2 (germline): MGHRA, YSYEKL. Trimming shortened V by 8 bases and J by 5 bases, and 15 bases separated the two germline ends. The CDR3 is 14 residues long. Here the CDR3 DNA reads TGCGCCAGCGGTGACAGGGGAGGGACCGGGGAGCTGTTTTTT. This sequence encodes CASGDRGGTGELFF.

The sample holds a few counts of this clonotype. This chain joins TRBV20-1 and TRBJ2-7; D possibly corresponds to TRBD1 (5 bases). The germline V and J ends were trimmed by 5 bases and 3 bases, with 14 bases remaining between them. The CDR3 has 13 amino acids. Germline CDR1 and CDR2: DFQATT and SNEGSKA (reference sequence). This chain's CDR3 is CSALAQTDYEQYV. The CDR3 region has the DNA TGCAGTGCTCTCGCTCAGACAGACTACGAGCAGTACGTC.

The J gene is TRBJ2-7, the V gene TRBV20-1; 7 bases are shared with TRBD1. The CDR3 runs 14 residues. V trimming: 1 base; J trimming: 1 base; junction bases outside the gene matches: 4. Germline CDR1 and CDR2: DFQATT and SNEGSKA (reference sequence). DNA of the CDR3: TGCAGTGCTAGAGCCTCAGGGGGTTCCTACGAGCAGTACGTC. As protein: CSARASGGSYEQYV.

This chain uses TRBV7-8 with TRBJ2-3, with 11 nucleotides matching TRBD2. CDR1 and CDR2 from the germline V gene are SGHVS and FQNEAQ. The V segment lost 6 bases and the J segment 0 bases; nucleotides outside the gene matches: 11. The CDR3 is made up of 18 amino acids. The CDR3 spells CASREGRLAGTSTDTQYF. In nucleotides, the CDR3 is TGTGCCAGCAGGGAGGGACGACTAGCGGGAACTAGCACAGATACGCAGTATTTT.

This clonotype was observed at least ten times. V is TRBV10-3 and J is TRBJ2-5, with TRBD2 as a possible D gene (6 bases). V lost 10 bases and J 2 bases, leaving 14 bases between the germline ends. The germline gives CDR1 ENHRY, CDR2 SYGVKD. The CDR3 totals 13 residues. The CDR3 protein is CATRPGLQETQYF. The CDR3 DNA follows: TGTGCCACCCGCCCGGGACTTCAAGAGACCCAGTACTTC.